This is a list of T cell receptor beta chains from one sample in a study of neoadjuvant anti-PD-1 for oral cavity cancer. Profiling relied on immunoSEQ multiplex PCR, and the TCRdb table lists in-frame clones only, not all of them. The table includes tens of thousands of clones, around 43% detected once. Sequencing was performed on tumor tissue, taken after nivolumab (anti-PD-1) treatment. The receptors shown here come from a person between 40 and 80 years old with oral cavity squamous cell carcinoma. The CDR3 runs from the conserved cysteine through the conserved F or W. D genes are given only for firm matches. The size of a clone is reported for some rows only, either as once, few or many, or as a class for expanded clones.

>-|TRBJ1-4|TRBV9|-
CASSVDLQGHEKLFF
TGTGCCAGCAGCGTAGATCTACAGGGTCATGAAAAACTGTTTTTT
>-|TRBJ1-6|TRBV10-1|-
CASSLDANSPLHF
TGCGCCAGCAGTCTGGACGCTAATTCGCCCCTCCACTTT
>TRBD1|TRBJ1-1|TRBV7-2|-
CASSEWTGLNTEAFF
TGTGCCAGCAGCGAGTGGACAGGACTGAACACTGAAGCTTTCTTT
>-|TRBJ2-1|TRBV7-8|few
CASSSGPNNEQFF
TGTGCCAGCAGCTCAGGACCGAACAATGAGCAGTTCTTC
>TRBD1|TRBJ2-7|TRBV28|-
CASSVPPGTGGLEQYF
TGTGCCAGCAGCGTACCCCCCGGGACAGGGGGCTTAGAGCAGTACTTC
>-|TRBJ2-2|TRBV11-2|few
CASSSPSNVNTGELFF
TGTGCCAGCAGCTCACCGTCGAACGTAAACACCGGGGAGCTGTTTTTT
>-|TRBJ1-2|TRBV19|-
CASSPAGRSGGYGYTF
TGTGCCAGTAGTCCCGCCGGCCGATCTGGGGGGTATGGCTACACCTTC
>TRBD2|TRBJ2-1|TRBV7-2|few
CASSLALLTSGANEQFF
TGTGCCAGCAGCTTAGCGTTGCTCACTAGCGGGGCCAATGAGCAGTTCTTC
>-|TRBJ2-5|TRBV15|-
CATSRVDRSQETQYF
TGTGCCACCAGCAGAGTAGACAGGAGCCAAGAGACCCAGTACTTC
>-|TRBJ2-3|TRBV11-2|many
CASSLEPQAYTQYF
TGTGCCAGCAGCTTAGAACCCCAGGCTTATACGCAGTATTTT
>-|TRBJ2-3|TRBV6-4|-
CASKQTSSADTQYF
TGTGCCAGCAAACAAACCTCTTCGGCTGATACGCAGTATTTT
>-|TRBJ2-7|TRBV5-1|-
CASSPQGSRGSYEQYF
TGCGCCAGCAGCCCCCAGGGGTCGCGGGGAAGCTACGAGCAGTACTTC
>TRBD2|TRBJ2-7|TRBV5-1|few
CASSQDALALGYEQYF
TGCGCCAGCAGCCAAGATGCACTAGCGCTGGGGTACGAGCAGTACTTC
>-|TRBJ1-6|TRBV7-2|few
CASSLANSPLHF
TGTGCCAGCAGCTTAGCCAATTCACCCCTCCACTTT
>-|TRBJ2-2|TRBV6-6|few
CASSPPQALTGELFF
TGTGCCAGCAGTCCCCCCCAGGCCTTAACCGGGGAGCTGTTTTTT
>-|TRBJ2-1|TRBV2|-
CASSEYNEQFF
TGTGCCAGCAGTGAATACAATGAGCAGTTCTTC
>-|TRBJ1-6|TRBV6-5|-
CASSYAVIGGNSPLHF
TGTGCCAGCAGTTACGCTGTGATTGGCGGTAATTCACCCCTCCACTTT
>-|TRBJ2-6|TRBV2|few
CASSERGNGANVLTF
TGTGCCAGCAGTGAACGAGGAAATGGGGCCAACGTCCTGACTTTC
>TRBD1|TRBJ2-7|TRBV13|few
CASRGDSMITYEQYF
TGTGCCAGCAGGGGGGACAGTATGATAACCTACGAGCAGTACTTC
>TRBD2|TRBJ2-3|TRBV15|-
CATSRDRLAGVEGSTDTQYF
TGTGCCACCAGCAGAGATCGACTAGCGGGGGTAGAGGGGAGCACAGATACGCAGTATTTT
>-|TRBJ2-1|TRBV7-3|many
CASSLSPGHNEQFF
TGTGCCAGCAGCTTATCGCCGGGCCACAATGAGCAGTTCTTC
>-|TRBJ1-2|TRBV6-1|-
CASKRANYGYTF
TGTGCCAGCAAGAGAGCTAACTATGGCTACACCTTC
>-|TRBJ2-3|TRBV11-1|few
CASSSLRTTDTQYF
TGTGCCAGCAGCTCACTACGAACCACAGATACGCAGTATTTT
>TRBD1|TRBJ1-1|TRBV6-5|few
CASSYSKAGGSEAFF
TGTGCCAGCAGTTACTCGAAGGCAGGGGGATCTGAAGCTTTCTTT
>TRBD2|TRBJ2-2|TRBV7-9|-
CASSPGLAGVIGELFF
TGTGCCAGCAGCCCAGGACTAGCGGGGGTTATCGGGGAGCTGTTTTTT
>TRBD1|TRBJ2-1|TRBV7-2|-
CASSQGDRGYYNEQFF
TGCGCCAGCAGCCAAGGTGACAGGGGCTATTACAATGAGCAGTTCTTC